These T cell receptor beta chains were read from a single sample in a study of cytomegalovirus exposure and HLA in healthy donors. Method: immunoSEQ multiplex PCR; TCRdb's copy keeps in-frame clones and lacks some. Its listing shows 200,000 to 250,000 clones. The material sequenced was PBMCs. Receptors originate from a woman aged 25-40 years in good health and CMV-seropositive. CDR3s include the opening cysteine and the closing phenylalanine or tryptophan. The D gene is left open where the match is weak.

DNA	CDR3	D	J	V
TGTGCCACTACGCCGGGGATCGGATCTGGAAACACCATATATTTT	CATTPGIGSGNTIYF	-	TRBJ1-3	TRBV6-5
TGTGCCAGCAGTGCCTTACAGGGGGAATACTCTGGAAACACCATATATTTT	CASSALQGEYSGNTIYF	TRBD1	TRBJ1-3	TRBV25-1
TGCGCCAGCAGCCCGGACAGCCGCAATCAGCCCCAGCATTTT	CASSPDSRNQPQHF	-	TRBJ1-5	TRBV5-1
TGCGCCAGCAGTGCGGGGAAGGATCAGCCCCAGCATTTT	CASSAGKDQPQHF	-	TRBJ1-5	TRBV10-1
TGCAGCGCCCCTAGGGTAGCGGGGAATGAGCAGTTCTTC	CSAPRVAGNEQFF	TRBD2	TRBJ2-1	TRBV29-1
TGTGCCAGCAGCTTGACAGGGGGTAATAATTCACCCCTCCACTTT	CASSLTGGNNSPLHF	TRBD1	TRBJ1-6	TRBV5-4
TGTGCCAGTAGTATCCCCGGGACTGACGCGATAGAGACCCAGTACTTC	CASSIPGTDAIETQYF	-	TRBJ2-5	TRBV19
TGCGCCAGCAGCTTGGGTGGACAGTCCTCCCGAGAGACCCAGTACTTC	CASSLGGQSSRETQYF	-	TRBJ2-5	TRBV5-1
TGTGCCAGCAGTTACTTCGGACAGGGAGGTTCAGATACGCAGTATTTT	CASSYFGQGGSDTQYF	TRBD1	TRBJ2-3	TRBV6-5
TGTGCCAGCAGTTCCGGCCAGGGGTTCTCCTATGGCTACACCTTC	CASSSGQGFSYGYTF	-	TRBJ1-2	TRBV6-5
TGTGCCAGCAGCGTAGGTGAGACATGGTGGACTTGCACCGGGGAGCTGTTTTTT	CASSVGETWWTCTGELFF	-	TRBJ2-2	TRBV9
TGTGCCAGCAGCCCCCCTCCAGCGGGGAGGACGCGACCCTACAATGAGCAGTTCTTC	CASSPPPAGRTRPYNEQFF	TRBD2	TRBJ2-1	TRBV5-8
TGTGCCAGCAGTGACGTCTCCAATCAGCCCCAGCATTTT	CASSDVSNQPQHF	-	TRBJ1-5	TRBV2
TGCGCCAGCAGCCGAGAGGGACTAGCGGGAGCCAATGAGCAGTTCTTC	CASSREGLAGANEQFF	TRBD2	TRBJ2-1	TRBV4-3
TGTGCCAGCAGTTACTACGCCAGGGTTACCACAGATACGCAGTATTTT	CASSYYARVTTDTQYF	-	TRBJ2-3	TRBV6-5
TGCGCCAGCAGCCAAGGAGGCGGGAGGAAATCCGGGGAGCTGTTTTTT	CASSQGGGRKSGELFF	TRBD2	TRBJ2-2	TRBV4-3
TGCGCCAGCAGCCGTATGGGGGGGCGATGGACTGAAGCTTTCTTT	CASSRMGGRWTEAFF	-	TRBJ1-1	TRBV4-3
TGTGCCGGAGAATCTCCGGGACAGGGCACCGGGGAGCTGTTTTTT	CAGESPGQGTGELFF	TRBD1	TRBJ2-2	TRBV7-9
TGTGCCGGCAGTTCCCTCAGGTCTTCCGAGCAGTACTTC	CAGSSLRSSEQYF	-	TRBJ2-7	TRBV11-2
TGTGCCAGCAGTTTCCTAGGGACAGCTTACGAGCAGTACTTC	CASSFLGTAYEQYF	TRBD1	TRBJ2-7	TRBV28
TGTGCCAGCAGCTTAGATGGTGGGACAGGGAACTCCTACAATGAGCAGTTCTTC	CASSLDGGTGNSYNEQFF	TRBD1	TRBJ2-1	TRBV11-3
TGTGCCAGTAGTATTACAGGCAGCTTTAATTCCTACGAGCAGTACTTC	CASSITGSFNSYEQYF	-	TRBJ2-7	TRBV19
TGTGCCTGGAGTGTTGTGGGACAGGGGGTAAGAAGCACTGAAGCTTTCTTT	CAWSVVGQGVRSTEAFF	TRBD1	TRBJ1-1	TRBV30
TGTGCCAGCAGTATTAGGTTTCTAGCGGGAAGGTATTCCTACAATGAGCAGTTCTTC	CASSIRFLAGRYSYNEQFF	TRBD2	TRBJ2-1	TRBV28
TGCGCCAGCAGCCACCACGGGACAGCCAATCAGCCCCAGCATTTT	CASSHHGTANQPQHF	TRBD1	TRBJ1-5	TRBV4-1
TGTGCCAGTAGTACCAAGTCAGGGGGCGCGGACTATGGCTACACCTTC	CASSTKSGGADYGYTF	TRBD1	TRBJ1-2	TRBV19
TGCGCCAGCAGCCTAGGGACAGGGATCCATGAGCAGTTCTTC	CASSLGTGIHEQFF	TRBD1	TRBJ2-1	TRBV10-2
TGTGCCAGCAGGCGGTCCGGGGAGCTGTTTTTT	CASRRSGELFF	-	TRBJ2-2	TRBV27
TGTGCCAGCAGCTTGGAATACGGTATGAACACTGAAGCTTTCTTT	CASSLEYGMNTEAFF	-	TRBJ1-1	TRBV5-5